A single sample is the source of the 9 T cell receptor beta chains below, sequenced in a study of beta chain features in type 1 diabetes. The study reverse transcribed the entire isolated RNA, so it sequenced expressed TCRB transcripts. Here immunoSEQ multiplex PCR was the method, and the copy in TCRdb shows in-frame clones only, minus some. Of about 620,000 clones in the sample, about 16% were seen once. What was sequenced was naive CD4+ T cells from blood. These receptors were obtained from a man younger than 35 in good health.

The chain recombines TRBV7-2 with TRBJ2-1; D possibly matches TRBD1 or TRBD2 (6 bases each). The germline V gene has CDR1 SGHTA and CDR2 FQGNSA. The V end lost 6 bases, the J end lost 3 bases, and 15 bases lay between the germline ends. This CDR3 has 15 residues. This CDR3 reads CASSGGQTSYNEQFF. The CDR3 DNA reads as TGTGCCAGCAGTGGGGGGCAGACTAGCTACAATGAGCAGTTCTTC.

This chain uses TRBV7-9 with TRBJ1-1, with D maybe TRBD1 (5 bases). Trimming stripped 2 bases from V and 5 bases from J, with 9 bases between. The CDR3 totals 13 residues. CDR1 is SEHNR and CDR2 is FQNEAQ in the germline V gene (reference sequence). DNA for the CDR3: TGTGCCAGCAGCTTACAAGACAGAACTGAAGCTTTCTTT. The encoded protein is CASSLQDRTEAFF.

The CDR3 spells CASSAAGQAGQPQHF. CDR3 DNA: TGTGCCAGCAGCGCCGCGGGACAGGCGGGACAGCCCCAGCATTTT. The chain uses TRBV9 and TRBJ1-5; TRBD1 aligns across 8 bases. Germline V gene sequence: CDR1 SGDLS, CDR2 YYNGEE. CDR3 size: 15 residues. The J segment lost 7 bases and the V segment lost 3 bases, leaving 9 bases of the junction unmatched.

This chain connects TRBV11-1 to TRBJ2-1; no clear D. The V and J ends lost 3 bases and 3 bases respectively, with 9 bases between them. Germline CDR1 SGHAT, CDR2 FQDESV (reference sequence). CDR3 length: 14 residues. CDR3 protein: CASSLGRVYNEQFF. As DNA, the CDR3 is TGTGCCAGCAGCTTGGGTAGGGTCTACAATGAGCAGTTCTTC. The variable domain in full, with the rest retrieved from reference TRBV11-1 and TRBJ2-1, is EAEVAQSPRYKITEKSQAVAFWCDPISGHATLYWYRQILGQGPELLVQFQDESVVDDSQLPKDRFSAERLKGVDSTLKIQPAELGDSAMYLCASSLGRVYNEQFFGPGTRLTVL.

V and J are TRBV6-5 and TRBJ2-5; 9 positions agree with TRBD1. Per the germline V gene, CDR1 is MNHEY and CDR2 is SVGAGI. The CDR3 length is 15 residues. V trimming: 2 bases; J trimming: 3 bases; junction bases outside the gene matches: 4. In DNA form, the CDR3 reads TGTGCCAGCAGTTACGAGGGACAGGGTAAAGAGACCCAGTACTTC. Translation: CASSYEGQGKETQYF.

This sequence joins TRBV7-2 and TRBJ2-7; 7 bases match TRBD1. This CDR3 comprises 15 residues. Germline CDR1 SGHTA, CDR2 FQGNSA. V trimming: 4 bases; J trimming: 2 bases; junction bases outside the gene matches: 8. The CDR3 nucleotides are TGTGCCAGCAGCTCAAGGGGGACAGCTCCCTACGAGCAGTACTTC. Its translation is CASSSRGTAPYEQYF.

V gene TRBV5-1 combines with J gene TRBJ2-2; D gene unclear. Per germline, CDR1 SGHRS and CDR2 YFSETQ. Trimming stripped 1 base from V and 4 bases from J, with 5 bases between. The CDR3 extends over 13 amino acids. CDR3 protein: CASSLMGTGELFF. The CDR3, as DNA: TGCGCCAGCAGCTTGATGGGCACCGGGGAGCTGTTTTTT.

This sequence joins TRBV7-2 and TRBJ1-2; no definite D call. V dropped 4 bases and J dropped 3 bases, with 12 bases sitting between them. CDR1 and CDR2 from the germline V gene are SGHTA and FQGNSA. The CDR3 length is 14 residues. CDR3: CASSSDTLYYGYTF. CDR3 coding DNA: TGTGCCAGCAGCTCCGACACCCTGTACTATGGCTACACCTTC.

The rearrangement joins TRBV28 to TRBJ2-2; 7 bases align to TRBD1. The CDR3 runs 14 residues. Germline CDR1 reads MDHEN; CDR2 reads SYDVKM. Germline trimming cut 5 bases from V and 6 bases from J; bases unmatched to any gene: 6. The CDR3, as DNA: TGTGCCAGCAGTACCCGAAGGGGGCCCGGGGAGCTGTTTTTT. It yields the protein CASSTRRGPGELFF.